Presented here are 9 T cell receptor beta chains from one specimen sequenced in a study of cytomegalovirus exposure and HLA in healthy donors. PCR used 60 Vbeta primers and 13 Jbeta primers. Assay used: immunoSEQ multiplex PCR; TCRdb lists only in-frame clones, some missing. The repertoire consists of more than 90,000 clones, with roughly 85% occurring once and the leading ten covering about a fifth. Sequencing was performed on PBMCs. The receptors stem from a man aged 30 to 39 in good health and CMV-seropositive.

The rearrangement joins TRBV2 to TRBJ1-4; TRBD1 is a possible D gene (5 bases). The germline V and J ends were trimmed by 7 bases and 7 bases, with 13 bases remaining between them. CDR3 length equals 13 residues. Germline V lookup: CDR1 SNHLY, CDR2 FYNNEI. The DNA for the CDR3 is TGTGCCAGCATAGGGCCAGGGCGTGAAAAACTGTTTTTT. Translating it yields CASIGPGREKLFF.

This clone appeared a few times. This chain links TRBV19 with TRBJ2-7; a weak D match, TRBD2 (6 bases). Germline loops: CDR1 LNHDA, CDR2 SQIVND (reference sequence). Between the trimmed V and J ends, which lost 8 bases and 3 bases, there was a span of 14 bases. This CDR3 has 13 residues. CDR3 loop: CASGNIGGYEQYF. The CDR3 DNA reads TGTGCCAGTGGGAATATCGGGGGCTACGAGCAGTACTTC.

As regards this clone: One end of the junction fails to match germline, which may point to a read error. The chain joins TRBV30 to TRBJ1-1; D is undetermined. The CDR3 loop spans 13 amino acids. Per germline, CDR1 GTSNPN and CDR2 SVGIG (reference sequence). This CDR3 is CAWSPGANIEAFF. CDR3 nucleotides: TGTGCCTGGAGCCCGGGTGCGAACATTGAAGCTTTCTTT.

This clone was observed a few times. The chain uses TRBV4-1 and TRBJ2-1; 11 positions agree with TRBD1. The V segment lost 4 bases and the J segment 3 bases; nucleotides outside the gene matches: 5. The CDR3 length is 16 residues. From germline, CDR1 is MGHRA and CDR2 YSYEKL. This CDR3 is CASSRPGTGGYNEQFF. For the CDR3, the DNA is TGCGCCAGCAGCCGCCCCGGGACAGGGGGCTACAATGAGCAGTTCTTC.

The CDR3 loop is CASSRGTGYGYTF. CDR3 sequence (DNA): TGTGCCAGCAGCCGAGGAACGGGCTATGGCTACACCTTC. V and J are TRBV11-3 and TRBJ1-2; D gene uncertain. The CDR3 totals 13 residues. The germline CDR1 and CDR2 sequences are SGHNT and YENEEA. V dropped 5 bases and J dropped 4 bases, with 11 bases sitting between them.

The chain has TRBV14 and TRBJ2-2; 10 bases are a match to TRBD2. Per the germline V gene, CDR1 is SGHDN and CDR2 is FVKESK. The junction had 3 bases not matched to a gene; V was cut back by 8 bases and J by 3 bases. This CDR3 is 14 amino acids long. CDR3 loop: CASQAGGYTGELFF. CDR3 in DNA: TGTGCCAGCCAAGCGGGAGGGTACACCGGGGAGCTGTTTTTT.

This clone was detected once. The chain employs TRBV5-4 and TRBJ2-5; D remains ambiguous. The V gene's germline CDR1 is SGHNT and CDR2 YYREEE (reference sequence). Trimming removed 0 bases from V and 5 bases from J, with 8 bases in between. This CDR3 is 13 amino acids long. The CDR3 DNA follows: TGTGCCAGCAGCTTGGCCAATCAGGAGACCCAGTACTTC. Protein: CASSLANQETQYF.

This chain links TRBV15 with TRBJ2-5; 7 bases map to TRBD1. The end of the DNA is better explained by TRBJ2-7, so the J call may be wrong. Germline V gives CDR1 LNHNV, CDR2 YYDKDF (reference sequence). This CDR3 contains 16 residues. This CDR3 is CATSGTLTGVLYEQYF. CDR3 sequence (DNA): TGTGCCACCAGCGGAACGCTAACAGGGGTCCTCTACGAGCAGTACTTC.

V gene TRBV10-1 combines with J gene TRBJ2-1, with TRBD1 matching 7 bases. Germline V gives CDR1 WNHNN, CDR2 SYGVQD (reference sequence). V gave up 5 bases and J gave up 7 bases; unmatched junction bases: 14. This CDR3 has 16 residues. CDR3 loop: CASSSSGQSNFNEQFF. In nucleotides, the CDR3 is TGCGCCAGCAGTTCCTCGGGACAGTCCAACTTTAATGAGCAGTTCTTC.